These T cell receptor beta chains were read from a single sample in a study of cytomegalovirus exposure and HLA in healthy donors. Libraries were prepared by immunoSEQ multiplex PCR; TCRdb keeps only in-frame clonotypes and omits some of them. The sample contains about 190,000 clones, roughly four fifths of which appear only once. Input material: PBMCs. These receptors all come from a woman between 25 and 40 years old in good health and CMV-seropositive. Both conserved end residues are part of each CDR3. Fields, in order: J gene, V gene, D gene, clone size, CDR3 protein, CDR3 DNA. The D gene is left open where the match is weak. The listing skips clone size in some rows; elsewhere it reads once, few, many or a size class.

>TRBJ1-2|TRBV6-1|TRBD1|-
CASSEVIQGAGGYTF
TGTGCCAGCAGTGAGGTGATACAGGGGGCTGGGGGCTACACCTTC
>TRBJ2-5|TRBV4-1|-|-
CASSHPGSPGEQYF
TGCGCCAGCAGCCACCCCGGGAGCCCTGGAGAGCAGTACTTC
>TRBJ2-7|TRBV7-9|TRBD2|-
CASSPLRGGPHYEQYF
TGTGCCAGCAGCCCCTTGAGGGGAGGGCCTCACTACGAGCAGTACTTC
>TRBJ1-5|TRBV19|TRBD1|-
CATRQGNQPQHF
TGTGCCACGCGACAGGGTAATCAGCCCCAGCATTTT
>TRBJ2-7|TRBV25-1|-|-
CASSAETSGAYEQYF
TGTGCCAGCAGTGCAGAAACGAGTGGGGCCTACGAGCAGTACTTC
>TRBJ2-1|TRBV6-5|TRBD1|-
CASSSGTGSSYNEQFF
TGTGCCAGCAGTTCCGGGACAGGGAGCTCCTACAATGAGCAGTTCTTC
>TRBJ2-3|TRBV5-6|-|-
CASSLGADADTQYF
TGTGCCAGCAGCTTGGGGGCTGACGCCGATACGCAGTATTTT
>TRBJ2-1|TRBV6-5|-|-
CASSYTGNEQFF
TGTGCCAGCAGTTACACGGGCAATGAGCAGTTCTTC
>TRBJ1-1|TRBV28|-|-
CASRNSNEAFF
TGTGCCAGCCGTAACAGCAACGAAGCTTTCTTT
>TRBJ2-1|TRBV2|TRBD2|once
CASSVLAARYNEQFF
TGTGCCAGCAGCGTACTAGCGGCTAGGTACAATGAGCAGTTCTTC
>TRBJ2-4|TRBV4-1|TRBD2|once
CASSQEIAGAEETKNIQYF
TGCGCCAGCAGCCAAGAAATAGCGGGAGCGGAGGAAACCAAAAACATTCAGTACTTC
>TRBJ2-2|TRBV6-4|TRBD2|once
CASSDSRGHRSGRHTGELFF
TGTGCCAGCAGTGACTCGAGGGGACACCGTAGCGGGAGGCACACCGGGGAGCTGTTTTTT
>TRBJ2-3|TRBV5-1|-|-
CASSPGLLGDTQYF
TGCGCCAGCAGCCCGGGCCTACTAGGGGATACGCAGTATTTT
>TRBJ2-5|TRBV7-9|TRBD2|-
CSSSGRLAGEVETQYF
TGTTCCAGCAGCGGCCGACTAGCGGGAGAGGTGGAGACCCAGTACTTC
>TRBJ2-3|TRBV10-2|-|-
CASIESSTDTQYF
TGCGCCAGCATAGAATCTAGCACAGATACGCAGTATTTT
>TRBJ2-1|TRBV19|-|few
CASSIDSYNEQFF
TGTGCCAGTAGTATAGACAGCTACAATGAGCAGTTCTTC
>TRBJ2-7|TRBV27|TRBD2|-
CASSLKGTSTSYEQYF
TGTGCCAGCAGTTTAAAGGGGACTAGTACTTCCTACGAGCAGTACTTC
>TRBJ1-2|TRBV10-3|-|few
CAISEMANYGYTF
TGTGCCATCAGTGAAATGGCAAACTATGGCTACACCTTC
>TRBJ2-7|TRBV6-5|TRBD2|-
CASTTTGGLANEQYF
TGTGCCAGCACCACGACCGGCGGACTAGCGAACGAGCAGTACTTC
>TRBJ2-5|TRBV21-1|-|once
CASSKANRHKGELGETQYF
TGTGCCAGCAGCAAAGCTAACAGGCATAAAGGGGAACTGGGAGAGACCCAGTACTTC
>TRBJ1-1|TRBV29-1|-|-
CSVEDRGGYTEAFF
TGCAGCGTTGAAGATAGAGGGGGTTACACTGAAGCTTTCTTT
>TRBJ2-2|TRBV28|TRBD2|-
CASREGLAGVTGELFF
TGTGCCAGCAGAGAAGGACTAGCGGGAGTGACCGGGGAGCTGTTTTTT
>TRBJ1-3|TRBV11-2|-|-
CASSLGGSGNTIYF
TGTGCCAGCAGCTTAGGAGGGTCTGGAAACACCATATATTTT
>TRBJ2-7|TRBV15|-|-
CATSRDLGYEQYF
TGTGCCACCAGCAGAGATCTCGGCTACGAGCAGTACTTC
>TRBJ2-7|TRBV9|-|-
CASSVASAERNYEQYF
TGTGCCAGCAGCGTAGCTTCGGCGGAACGCAACTACGAGCAGTACTTC
>TRBJ2-2|TRBV13|TRBD1|-
CASSFARGTGELFF
TGTGCCAGCAGCTTCGCCAGGGGGACCGGGGAGCTGTTTTTT
>TRBJ2-7|TRBV2|TRBD1|-
CASRTGEDYEQYF
TGTGCCAGCAGGACAGGGGAGGACTACGAGCAGTACTTC
>TRBJ2-7|TRBV10-3|TRBD2|-
CAISDGTSGREQYF
TGTGCCATCAGTGACGGGACTAGCGGGAGAGAGCAGTACTTC
>TRBJ1-1|TRBV19|-|-
CASSFNLNTEAFF
TGTGCCAGTAGTTTCAACTTGAACACTGAAGCTTTCTTT
>TRBJ2-7|TRBV14|-|-
CASSPRTAPEQYF
TGTGCCAGCAGCCCTAGGACAGCCCCAGAGCAGTACTTC
>TRBJ2-3|TRBV10-1|-|-
CASSALDRTDTQYF
TGCGCCAGCAGTGCCCTCGACAGGACAGATACGCAGTATTTT
>TRBJ2-7|TRBV5-1|TRBD2|few
CASSLTAGGYYEQYF
TGCGCCAGCAGCTTGACAGCGGGAGGCTACTACGAGCAGTACTTC
>TRBJ1-6|TRBV28|-|-
CASRSQGINSPLHF
TGTGCCAGCAGATCTCAGGGAATTAATTCACCCCTCCACTTT
>TRBJ1-1|TRBV6-1|TRBD1|-
CASSHGQGKAFF
TGTGCCAGCAGCCACGGACAGGGGAAAGCTTTCTTT
>TRBJ2-1|TRBV6-5|TRBD1|few
CASRGTGDYNEQFF
TGTGCCAGCAGAGGGACAGGGGACTACAATGAGCAGTTCTTC
>TRBJ2-5|TRBV6-1|-|-
CASSEVVLEQYF
TGTGCCAGCAGTGAAGTGGTATTAGAGCAGTACTTC
>TRBJ1-5|TRBV5-8|-|once
CASSLQSGIYSNQPQHF
TGTGCCAGCAGCTTGCAAAGCGGGATCTATAGCAATCAGCCCCAGCATTTT
>TRBJ2-7|TRBV10-3|-|-
CAISEQGAGYEQYF
TGTGCCATCAGTGAACAGGGAGCTGGGTACGAGCAGTACTTC
>TRBJ1-4|TRBV28|-|-
CASSLWPDEKLFF
TGTGCCAGCAGTTTATGGCCAGATGAAAAACTGTTTTTT
>TRBJ2-1|TRBV6-1|TRBD2|once
CASRPSGGAYNEQFF
TGTGCCAGCAGGCCTAGCGGGGGGGCCTACAATGAGCAGTTCTTC
>TRBJ2-7|TRBV10-1|TRBD2|-
CASSQVLSGSENEQYF
TGCGCCAGCAGCCAAGTCCTTAGCGGGAGTGAGAACGAGCAGTACTTC
>TRBJ2-7|TRBV4-1|-|-
CASSQQGYEQYF
TGCGCCAGCAGCCAACAGGGCTACGAGCAGTACTTC
>TRBJ2-2|TRBV6-6|-|-
CASRVGMNTGELFF
TGTGCCAGCAGGGTCGGTATGAACACCGGGGAGCTGTTTTTT
>TRBJ2-5|TRBV2|-|-
CASSEPLLGGGGETQYF
TGTGCCAGCAGTGAACCCCTATTGGGAGGGGGAGGGGAGACCCAGTACTTC
>TRBJ1-2|TRBV13|TRBD1|few
CASSPSDRGHGYTF
TGTGCCAGCAGCCCATCTGACAGGGGGCATGGCTACACCTTC
>TRBJ2-7|TRBV29-1|TRBD1|-
CSVRTGGEQYF
TGCAGCGTACGTACAGGGGGCGAGCAGTACTTC
>TRBJ1-3|TRBV28|-|-
CASSLGPSTGNTIYF
TGTGCCAGCAGTTTAGGGCCTTCCACTGGAAACACCATATATTTT
>TRBJ1-1|TRBV13|-|-
CASSLGRGPEAFF
TGTGCCAGCAGCTTAGGCCGAGGTCCGGAAGCTTTCTTT